Shown below are 10 T cell receptor beta chains from a single sample sequenced in a study of blood T cell repertoires in COVID-19. Sequencing was performed with immunoSEQ multiplex PCR; in TCRdb, only in-frame clones are kept and a portion is missing. In the table there are some 400,000 clones, 80% to 90% of which are singletons. The sample taken for sequencing was PBMCs or T cells enriched from blood (not recorded which). The receptors were gathered from a man under 40 who had recovered from COVID-19.

V gene TRBV28 combines with J gene TRBJ1-1; D unclear. Germline values: CDR1 MDHEN, CDR2 SYDVKM. The germline V and J ends were trimmed by 6 bases and 5 bases, with 10 bases remaining between them. The length of the CDR3 is 12 residues. CDR3 coding DNA: TGTGCCAGCAGCCAAGCGCCGACTGAAGCTTTCTTT. It encodes CASSQAPTEAFF.

As to this clone: The sample holds other DNA sequences that translate to the same CDR3. The V gene is TRBV7-3, the J gene TRBJ2-3, with D unresolved. The CDR3 runs to 13 residues. Per germline, CDR1 SGHTA and CDR2 FQGTGA. V was shortened by 4 bases and J by 0 bases, with 5 bases between the two germline ends. DNA for the CDR3: TGTGCCAGCAGCTCCGGGAGCACAGATACGCAGTATTTT. Amino acid sequence: CASSSGSTDTQYF. Based on the CDR3 plus reference TRBV7-3 and TRBJ2-3, the full variable domain is GAGVSQTPSNKVTEKGKYVELRCDPISGHTALYWYRQSLGQGPEFLIYFQGTGAADDSGLPNDRFFAVRPEGSVSTLKIQRTERGDSAVYLCASSSGSTDTQYFGPGTRLTVL.

In nucleotides, the CDR3 is TGTGCCAGCAGCTTGGAGGGGGCTGGCAATCAGCCCCAGCATTTT. It specifies CASSLEGAGNQPQHF. The V gene is TRBV5-8, the J gene TRBJ1-5, with 7 nucleotides matching TRBD1. V trimming: 0 bases; J trimming: 2 bases; junction bases outside the gene matches: 2. The CDR3 has 15 amino acids. The germline V gene encodes CDR1 SGHTS and CDR2 YDEGEE.

This chain joins TRBV28 and TRBJ1-1; 7 bases map to TRBD1. The CDR3 has 13 amino acids. CDR1 is MDHEN, CDR2 SYDVKM, per germline. Trimming at V came to 6 bases and at J to 5 bases, leaving 6 bases not matched to a gene. CDR3 sequence (DNA): TGTGCCAGCAGGGGCAGGGGGTGGACTGAAGCTTTCTTT. Translated: CASRGRGWTEAFF. The full variable domain, in which reference TRBV28 and TRBJ1-1 provide the parts outside the CDR3, is DVKVTQSSRYLVKRTGEKVFLECVQDMDHENMFWYRQDPGLGLRLIYFSYDVKMKEKGDIPEGYSVSREKKERFSLILESASTNQTSMYLCASRGRGWTEAFFGQGTRLTVV.

V and J are TRBV19 and TRBJ1-1; 7 nucleotides line up with TRBD1. Germline values: CDR1 LNHDA, CDR2 SQIVND (reference sequence). With V trimmed by 5 bases and J by 2 bases, 14 bases remained unmatched. This CDR3 has 17 residues. This CDR3 is CASSPSPGTEINTEAFF. Here the CDR3 DNA reads TGTGCCAGTAGTCCCAGTCCCGGGACAGAGATTAACACTGAAGCTTTCTTT.

The chain employs TRBV12-3 or TRBV12-4 and TRBJ1-4, with 7 nucleotides matching TRBD1. The trim removed 8 bases at V and 8 bases at J, leaving 8 bases unmatched. The CDR3 contains 13 residues. CDR3 residues: CASATGDLEKLFF. The CDR3 DNA reads TGTGCCAGCGCAACAGGGGACCTCGAAAAACTGTTTTTT.

This sequence joins TRBV7-2 and TRBJ1-5; 8 nucleotides align to TRBD1. This CDR3 spans 14 amino acids. Looked up from germline, CDR1 is SGHTA and CDR2 is FQGNSA. Trimming cost V 5 bases and J 7 bases; bases outside gene matches: 7. The CDR3 DNA is TGTGCCAGCAGCCCACAGGGGGTCTTGCAGCCCCAGCATTTT. Amino acid sequence: CASSPQGVLQPQHF.

The rearrangement links TRBV28 to TRBJ1-1; D is undetermined. With 7 bases removed from V and 1 base from J, the gap between germline ends came to 4 bases. The germline gives CDR1 MDHEN, CDR2 SYDVKM. This CDR3 has 11 residues. CDR3 coding DNA: TGTGCCAGCAAACAGAACACTGAAGCTTTCTTT. The encoded protein is CASKQNTEAFF.

The V gene is TRBV7-3, the J gene TRBJ1-1, with a weak D call TRBD1 (6 bases). Germline assignment: CDR1 SGHTA and CDR2 FQGTGA. The CDR3 runs to 16 residues. Trimming cost V 3 bases and J 0 bases, with 14 bases left between them. The CDR3 sequence is CASSFSRQDLNTEAFF. The CDR3 DNA sequence: TGTGCCAGCAGCTTTTCCCGACAGGACCTGAACACTGAAGCTTTCTTT. Supplemented by reference TRBV7-3 and TRBJ1-1, the full variable domain reads GAGVSQTPSNKVTEKGKYVELRCDPISGHTALYWYRQSLGQGPEFLIYFQGTGAADDSGLPNDRFFAVRPEGSVSTLKIQRTERGDSAVYLCASSFSRQDLNTEAFFGQGTRLTVV.

V and J are TRBV12-3 or TRBV12-4 and TRBJ1-6, with 10 positions matching TRBD1. There are 13 residues in the CDR3. Trimming cost V 6 bases and J 8 bases; bases outside gene matches: 1. The chain's CDR3 is CASRGQGDSPLHF. The DNA for the CDR3 is TGTGCCAGCAGAGGACAGGGGGATTCACCCCTCCACTTT.